Listed below are T cell receptor beta chains from one sample, sequenced in a study of Graves' ophthalmopathy and Graves' hyperthyroidism. A single record per CDR3 protein comes from TCRdb applying MiXCR to the multiplex PCR reads. This sample has about 210,000 distinct CDR3 sequences, with roughly 29% found just once. The sequenced sample consisted of peripheral blood. Every receptor here comes from a man in his fifties with Graves' ophthalmopathy. CDR3s include the opening cysteine and the closing phenylalanine or tryptophan. The D gene is left open where the match is weak. Size values are once, few and many counts, or a class for expanded clones, and some rows have none.

D	size	J	V	DNA	CDR3
TRBD1	many	TRBJ2-2	TRBV7-2	TGTGCCAGCAGCCCGACAGGGGCACACACCGGGGAGCTGTTTTTT	CASSPTGAHTGELFF
TRBD1	many	TRBJ2-5	TRBV6-6	TGTGCCAGCAGTTACTTAAGACGACAGGGACGGGAGACCCAGTACTTC	CASSYLRRQGRETQYF
-	few	TRBJ2-5	TRBV6-1	TGTGCCAGCAGTGAAGATGATAATGGGGTTAGGGAGACCCAGTACTTC	CASSEDDNGVRETQYF
-	many	TRBJ2-2	TRBV12-3/TRBV12-4	TGTGCCAGCAGTCCCCACCGTGCGGCAAACACCGGGGAGCTGTTTTTT	CASSPHRAANTGELFF
TRBD2	many	TRBJ2-5	TRBV10-3	TGTGCCATCAGTGGCGTCGGACTAGCGGGAGGGCCGGGGGGAGAGACCCAGTACTTC	CAISGVGLAGGPGGETQYF
-	many	TRBJ2-2	TRBV11-2	TGTGCCAGCAGGGACGGCAGGGGGAACACCGGGGAGCTGTTTTTT	CASRDGRGNTGELFF
-	many	TRBJ2-6	TRBV24-1	TGTGCCACCAGTGACCCTCTCCTAGGGGCCAACGTCCTGACTTTC	CATSDPLLGANVLTF
-	-	TRBJ2-2	TRBV6-1	TGTGCCAGCCGGGACCCACTAGGCGGGGAGCTGTTTTTT	CASRDPLGGELFF
-	many	TRBJ1-2	TRBV12-3/TRBV12-4	TGTGCCAGCAGTTTCAGAGGGGTGTCTGGCTACACCTTC	CASSFRGVSGYTF
-	many	TRBJ1-2	TRBV20-1	TGCAGTGCTAGAGCTCTAGACAGTAACTATGGCTACACCTTC	CSARALDSNYGYTF
-	-	TRBJ2-4	TRBV7-2	TGTGCCAGCAGCTTAATGGAGAGAAACATTCAGTACTTC	CASSLMERNIQYF
TRBD2	many	TRBJ2-7	TRBV12-3/TRBV12-4	TGTGCCAGCAGGTATAGCGGGAGCTCCTACGAGCAGTACTTC	CASRYSGSSYEQYF
-	-	TRBJ1-2	TRBV24-1	TGTGCCACCAGTGACCCCGCGGTTACCTTTTATGGCTACACCTTC	CATSDPAVTFYGYTF
-	-	TRBJ2-7	TRBV28	TGTGCCAGCAGTTTACTAAAGGGGACGGGAAGCTCCTACGAGCAGTACTTC	CASSLLKGTGSSYEQYF
TRBD2	-	TRBJ2-7	TRBV10-3	TGTGCCATCAGTCATAGCGGGGGTTCCTACGAGCAGTACTTC	CAISHSGGSYEQYF
-	many	TRBJ2-7	TRBV12-3/TRBV12-4	TGTGCCAGCAGTTTAGGAGGCGTTGGGCGGGGTGGAGCCTACGAGCAGTACTTC	CASSLGGVGRGGAYEQYF
-	many	TRBJ1-1	TRBV12-3/TRBV12-4	TGTGCCAGCAGTTTTGTGACGACAGTGGAAGCTTTCTTT	CASSFVTTVEAFF
-	many	TRBJ2-7	TRBV28	TGTGCCAGCAGGCCAATGAGGTCCTCCTACGAGCAGTACTTC	CASRPMRSSYEQYF
-	-	TRBJ1-2	TRBV28	TGTGCCAGCAGTTTAATCCGGGGTACGGGAGGTGGCTACACCTTC	CASSLIRGTGGGYTF
-	many	TRBJ2-5	TRBV7-2	TGTGCCAGCAGCTTCTTCACGAGACACGGAGAGACCCAGTACTTC	CASSFFTRHGETQYF
TRBD1	many	TRBJ1-1	TRBV12-3/TRBV12-4	TGTGCCAGCAGTTTTAGGGACAGGGGTCCCCCTGAAGCTTTCTTT	CASSFRDRGPPEAFF
TRBD2	many	TRBJ2-4	TRBV10-3	TGTGCCATCAGTGAGTCCGCCAGGGAGGGCAAAAACATTCAGTACTTC	CAISESAREGKNIQYF
TRBD2	many	TRBJ2-7	TRBV28	TGTGCCAGCAGCTGGACGACTAGCGCAACCTACGAGCAGTACTTC	CASSWTTSATYEQYF
-	many	TRBJ2-7	TRBV6-5	TGTGCCAGCAGTTCCTATTCCCAGTACGAGCAGTACTTC	CASSSYSQYEQYF
-	many	TRBJ1-3	TRBV20-1	TGCAGTGCGTGGGACGGTGGCTCTGGAAACACCATATATTTT	CSAWDGGSGNTIYF
-	many	TRBJ1-6	TRBV7-2	TGTGCCAGCAGCGGGGGGGGGGCCGGTAATTCACCCCTCCACTTT	CASSGGGAGNSPLHF
-	many	TRBJ1-3	TRBV9	TGTGCCAGCAGCGTCACACCGGACTCTGGAAACACCATATATTTT	CASSVTPDSGNTIYF
-	-	TRBJ1-1	TRBV6-1	TGTGCCAGCAGACCCCCGGGGGCATCCAAGGACACTGAAGCTTTCTTT	CASRPPGASKDTEAFF
-	-	TRBJ2-7	TRBV30	TGTGCGTCGGGCCCAGTCCCCTGGTTTTACTTC	CASGPVPWFYF
TRBD1	-	TRBJ2-7	TRBV7-2	TGTGCCAGCAGCTTCGGGACAGATCCGTACTTC	CASSFGTDPYF
TRBD1	many	TRBJ1-1	TRBV6-2/TRBV6-3	TGTGCCAGCAGCGGGATACAGGGGGATGAAGCTTTCTTT	CASSGIQGDEAFF
-	many	TRBJ2-7	TRBV12-3/TRBV12-4	TGTGCCAGCAGTTTAAATGGCGGAAAGCTCGAGCAGTACTTC	CASSLNGGKLEQYF
-	many	TRBJ1-5	TRBV19	TGTGCCAGTAGCGGAGGAGCTAGCAATCAGCCCCAGCATTTT	CASSGGASNQPQHF
TRBD1	many	TRBJ1-5	TRBV7-8	TGTGCCAGCAGCTTACACAGGGGCTGGGATCAGCCCCAGCATTTT	CASSLHRGWDQPQHF
-	many	TRBJ2-7	TRBV5-1	TGCGCCAGCAGCTTAACAGGGCCCTCCTACGAGCAGTACTTC	CASSLTGPSYEQYF
-	many	TRBJ1-1	TRBV7-9	TGTGCCAGCAGCTTCGGCAATTTGAACACTGAAGCTTTCTTT	CASSFGNLNTEAFF
-	-	TRBJ1-2	TRBV7-2	TGTGCCAGCAGCTTAGGTAGGAGGCACTATGGCTACACCTTC	CASSLGRRHYGYTF
-	many	TRBJ1-6	TRBV6-5	TGTGCCAGCAGTTACTCAGGGGCCGGGAGCTCCTATAATTCACCCCTCCACTTT	CASSYSGAGSSYNSPLHF
TRBD1	many	TRBJ1-2	TRBV20-1	TGCAGTGCTAGAGATGGGACAGGATATGGCTACACCTTC	CSARDGTGYGYTF
TRBD1	many	TRBJ2-2	TRBV7-3	TGTGCCAGCAGCTCTACGGACAGGAACACCGGGGAGCTGTCTTTT	CASSSTDRNTGELSF
TRBD1	few	TRBJ2-7	TRBV7-7	TGTGCTAGCGGCCGGGACAGGGGTTACGAGCAGTACTTC	CASGRDRGYEQYF
-	many	TRBJ2-5	TRBV20-1	TGCAGTGCCGGGGGACCCCAGGGTGCGGAGACCCAGTACTTC	CSAGGPQGAETQYF
-	many	TRBJ2-7	TRBV7-2	TGTGCCAGCAGCCCTGTACAGGCCTACGAGCAGTACTTC	CASSPVQAYEQYF
-	many	TRBJ2-7	TRBV7-2	TGTGCCAGCAGCGGGGGGCGTCCCTACGAGCAGTACTTC	CASSGGRPYEQYF
-	-	TRBJ1-1	TRBV12-3/TRBV12-4	TGTGCCACACAACGGGGCTACACTGAAGCTTTCTTT	CATQRGYTEAFF
-	-	TRBJ2-5	TRBV11-2	TGTGCCAGCAGCTTCGCCACAGGGATTAGGGAGACCCAGTACTTC	CASSFATGIRETQYF
-	-	TRBJ2-4	TRBV28	TGTGCCAGCAGTTTACCTGGGAAGAACATTCAGTACTTC	CASSLPGKNIQYF
-	-	TRBJ2-7	TRBV7-2	TGTGCCAGCAGCTACCAGGGTCCCCCCTACGAGCAGTACTTC	CASSYQGPPYEQYF
-	many	TRBJ2-5	TRBV11-2	TGTGCCAGCAGTCGACAGTTCGAGACCCAGTACTTC	CASSRQFETQYF
TRBD2	many	TRBJ2-7	TRBV4-2	TGTGCCAGCAGCGCGAGACTAGCGCGTGGGGAGCAGTACTTC	CASSARLARGEQYF
-	few	TRBJ2-5	TRBV6-2/TRBV6-3	TGTGCCAGCAGTTACAAGGGGGGTAGAGAGACCCAGTACTTC	CASSYKGGRETQYF
-	-	TRBJ2-2	TRBV28	TGTGCCAGCAGGGAATCGACCACCGGGGAGCTGTTTTTT	CASRESTTGELFF
-	-	TRBJ1-6	TRBV7-6	TGTGCCAGCAGCTCCGAGTCTACGAAGAATTCACCCCTCCACTTT	CASSSESTKNSPLHF
TRBD1	many	TRBJ2-2	TRBV12-3/TRBV12-4	TGTGCCAGCAGTTTCCAGACAGGGGACACCGGGGAGCTGTTTTTT	CASSFQTGDTGELFF
-	once	TRBJ2-7	TRBV13	TGTGCCAGCAGCCCATTGGGGGACTCCTACGAGCAGTACTTC	CASSPLGDSYEQYF
TRBD2	-	TRBJ2-7	TRBV11-2	TGTGCCAGCAGCAATATCGGGACTAGTCGGTACGAGCAGTACTTC	CASSNIGTSRYEQYF
-	many	TRBJ2-7	TRBV10-1	TGCGCCAGCAGCCCTCAACCTTCCTACGAGCAGTACTTC	CASSPQPSYEQYF